These 6 T cell receptor delta chains share one sample of origin, sequenced in a study of gamma-delta T cells after stem cell transplantation. TCRdb reanalysed the RT-PCR reads with CATT. The profile shows some 2,200 delta-chain clones, less than 10% of them singletons. The source material was gamma-delta T cells. Receptor source: a human donor. It is not recorded whose cells these are; they may come from a transplant donor.

This clone is labeled medium-sized. The gene calls are TRDV2 and TRDJ1, with 11 nucleotides matching TRDD3. The CDR3 contains 16 residues. CDR1 and CDR2 from the germline V gene are GEAIGNYY and EKD. The junction had 3 bases not matched to a gene; V was cut back by 1 base and J by 0 bases. CDR3 sequence reads: CACDTLGDRYTDKLIF. CDR3 nucleotide sequence: TGTGCCTGTGACACACTGGGGGATAGGTACACCGATAAACTCATCTTT.

This clone was picked up a small number of times. A read error is the likely source, as a far larger clone sits one nucleotide away. The chain employs TRDV2 and TRDJ1, with TRDD3 matching 7 bases. Germline lookup yields CDR1 GEAIGNYY and CDR2 EKD. The J segment lost 2 bases and the V segment lost 0 bases, leaving 14 bases of the junction unmatched. This CDR3 has 18 amino acids. DNA for the CDR3: TGTGCCTGTGACACCCTAGCCGAACTGGGGATAGAAACCGATAAACTCATCTTT. It translates to CACDTLAELGIETDKLIF.

This chain links TRDV2 with TRDJ1; 10 bases are shared with TRDD3. With V trimmed by 3 bases and J by 0 bases, 12 bases remained unmatched. The CDR3 runs 18 residues. Germline V gene data show CDR1 as GEAIGNYY and CDR2 as EKD. CDR3 residues: CACDPVLGDPNYTDKLIF. The CDR3 DNA follows: TGTGCCTGTGACCCGGTACTGGGGGATCCAAACTACACCGATAAACTCATCTTT.

This clone was seen more than once but under ten times. This may stem from a read error, because a much larger clone lies one nucleotide away. The sample carries other DNA sequences with the same CDR3. This rearrangement joins TRDV2 to TRDJ1; D is unresolved. Germline assignment: CDR1 GEAIGNYY and CDR2 EKD. This CDR3 is built from 14 residues. The CDR3 spells CACDTVVSTDKLIF. In nucleotides, the CDR3 is TGTGCCTGCGACACCGTGGTAAGCACCGATAAACTCATCTTT.

In its sample, this clone ranks as medium-sized (0.01 to 0.1%). V usage is TRDV2 and J usage is TRDJ1, with TRDD3 matching 8 bases. The CDR3 is 18 residues long. CDR1 and CDR2 from the germline V gene are GEAIGNYY and EKD. The V segment lost 5 bases and the J segment 2 bases; nucleotides outside the gene matches: 18. For the CDR3, the DNA is TGTGCCTGTGCTGGTCTGGTGGGATACGCGGAAGGGACCGATAAACTCATCTTT. Its translation: CACAGLVGYAEGTDKLIF.

This clone is labeled as medium-sized. This specimen includes other DNA sequences encoding the same CDR3. The CDR3 spells CACDTVDFLQLLGDPGTSLPGGKLIF. The CDR3 nucleotides are TGTGCCTGTGACACCGTTGACTTCCTCCAGTTACTGGGGGATCCCGGGACCTCACTACCCGGGGGGAAACTCATCTTT. The chain is built from TRDV2 and TRDJ1; 10 bases are shared with TRDD3. CDR3 length: 26 amino acids. The ends lost 0 bases at V and 8 bases at J; junction bases unmatched: 41. From germline, CDR1 is GEAIGNYY and CDR2 EKD.